A single sample is the source of the 32 T cell receptor beta chains below, sequenced in a study of glioma-infiltrating T cells. Using RNA template, CDR3s of TCR alpha and beta were amplified with iRepertoire arm-PCR. In TCRdb, the multiplex PCR reads were re-called with MiXCR into one record per CDR3 protein. The sample includes 90,000 to 100,000 distinct CDR3 sequences, about 40% of them seen just once. The sample comprised glioma tissue, nonneoplastic brain tissue, or PBMCs (not recorded which). The receptor set was obtained from a human donor with low-grade glioma or glioblastoma, undergoing nonglioma brain surgery, or in good health (not recorded which).

This clonotype was seen repeatedly, ten times or more. This chain joins TRBV7-2 and TRBJ2-5, with D unresolved. The CDR3 extends over 12 amino acids. Per the germline V gene, CDR1 is SGHTA and CDR2 is FQGNSA. The V end lost 1 base, the J end lost 4 bases, and 4 bases lay between the germline ends. The CDR3 loop is CASSLDRETQYF. The CDR3 region has the DNA TGTGCCAGCAGCTTAGATAGAGAGACCCAGTACTTC.

Judged by abundance, this clonotype is medium-sized. V and J are TRBV6-2 or TRBV6-3 and TRBJ2-3; the D is unclear. CDR1 and CDR2 from the germline V gene are MNHEY and SVGEGT. V was cut by 0 bases and J by 6 bases, with 7 bases left in between. The CDR3 is 13 amino acids. The CDR3 DNA follows: TGTGCCAGCAGTTACTCTGGGCATGATACGCAGTATTTT. Amino acid sequence: CASSYSGHDTQYF.

As for this clonotype: A read error may explain this, as a much larger clone is one base away. V gene TRBV28 combines with J gene TRBJ2-2; no clear D gene. Germline CDR1 MDHEN, CDR2 SYDVKM. The ends were cut back, 10 bases at V and 4 bases at J, with 10 bases in the middle. This CDR3 is 12 amino acids long. The CDR3 sequence: CATIASTGELFF. CDR3 nucleotides: TGTGCCACCATCGCGAGCACCGGGGAGCTGTTTTTT.

Comments on this clonotype: At one end the junction does not follow the germline gene, possibly because of a read error. This chain joins TRBV6-6 and TRBJ2-2, with D possibly being TRBD2 (6 bases). Germline V lookup: CDR1 MNHNY, CDR2 SVGAGI (reference sequence). The CDR3 runs to 14 residues. This chain's CDR3 is CACSYVGGRGELFF. The CDR3 region has the DNA TGTGCCTGCAGTTACGTGGGAGGTCGTGGGGAGCTGTTCTTT.

Remarks on this clonotype: This could be a read error, since a much larger clone is one nucleotide away. This likely comes from a read error, as the CDR3 has no conserved phenylalanine or tryptophan at its end. The DNA is left out, because the CDR3 cannot be placed on it with certainty; the CDR3 is given as TCRdb lists it. V and J are TRBV5-1 and TRBJ2-1; the table's D call, TRBD1, has no DNA check behind it. The V gene's germline CDR1 is SGHRS and CDR2 YFSETQ. The CDR3 contains 8 residues when both ends are counted. The CDR3 loop reads CASTLVWT.

This clonotype was picked up many times. V usage is TRBV10-3 and J usage is TRBJ1-1, with D unresolved. Germline V gene data show CDR1 as ENHRY and CDR2 as SYGVKD. Trimming stripped 1 base from V and 1 base from J, with 7 bases between. The CDR3 contains 14 residues. CDR3 protein: CAISEFAGNTEAFF. The CDR3 nucleotides are TGTGCCATCAGTGAGTTTGCGGGGAACACTGAAGCTTTCTTT.

This clonotype was found many times. The chain recombines TRBV20-1 with TRBJ2-5; D remains ambiguous. Trimming took 4 bases from V and 0 from J, leaving 6 bases between them. The V gene's germline CDR1 is DFQATT and CDR2 SNEGSKA (reference sequence). The CDR3 totals 12 residues. This CDR3 reads CSATNDQETQYF. The CDR3 DNA reads as TGCAGTGCTACGAACGACCAAGAGACCCAGTACTTC.

This clonotype appeared many times. The rearrangement joins TRBV5-1 to TRBJ2-1, with unresolved D. Trimming took off 5 bases at V and 5 bases at J, with 8 bases between the two ends. The length of the CDR3 is 12 residues. Germline V gene sequence: CDR1 SGHRS, CDR2 YFSETQ. The CDR3 DNA follows: TGCGCCAGCAGTTTGAAGGACAATGAGCAGTTCTTC. Protein product: CASSLKDNEQFF.

The sample holds many counts of this clonotype. The chain carries TRBV20-1 and TRBJ1-5; 7 bases are shared with TRBD1. V lost 5 bases and J lost 0; bases outside the gene matches: 4. The CDR3 sequence is 14 residues long. CDR1 and CDR2 from the germline V gene are DFQATT and SNEGSKA (reference sequence). In DNA, the CDR3 is TGCAGTGCTGCAACAGGGGATAGCAATCAGCCCCAGCATTTT. Residues: CSAATGDSNQPQHF.

The chain joins TRBV28 to TRBJ2-1; TRBD1 matches 10 bases. CDR1 and CDR2 from the germline V gene are MDHEN and SYDVKM. This CDR3 is built from 17 residues. The J segment lost 4 bases and the V segment lost 6 bases, leaving 12 bases of the junction unmatched. The chain's CDR3 is CASRNARDRGLYNEQFF. CDR3 DNA: TGTGCCAGCAGAAACGCCCGGGACAGGGGCCTTTACAATGAGCAGTTCTTC.

In its sample, this clonotype was seen once. The CDR3 ends on some other residue instead of the conserved phenylalanine or tryptophan, so this is likely a read error. The DNA is left out, because the CDR3 cannot be placed on it with certainty; the CDR3 is given as TCRdb lists it. This chain connects TRBV15 to TRBJ2-5. The CDR3 extends over 14 residues, inclusive of both ends. The germline V gene encodes CDR1 LNHNV and CDR2 YYDKDF (reference sequence). CDR3: CATSDGKVQETQDS.

This clonotype was counted many times. The V call is TRBV20-1, the J call TRBJ1-3; D gene uncertain. With 2 bases removed from V and 2 bases from J, the gap between germline ends came to 16 bases. CDR1 DFQATT and CDR2 SNEGSKA come from the germline V gene (reference sequence). The CDR3 sequence is 16 residues long. CDR3 nucleotide sequence: TGCAGTGCTAGAAAACCAGGAGTAGGGCCTGGAAACACCATATATTTT. Protein product: CSARKPGVGPGNTIYF.

Concerning this clonotype itself: A much larger clonotype is one base distant, so this may be a read error. The rearrangement uses TRBV5-1 and TRBJ2-3, with no clear D. The CDR3 extends over 15 amino acids. Germline V gene data show CDR1 as SGHRS and CDR2 as YFSETQ. V was cut by 4 bases and J by 1 base, with 13 bases left in between. This CDR3 is CASSNWWVGTDTQYF. DNA of the CDR3: TGCGCCAGCAGCAATTGGTGGGTAGGCACAGATACGCAGTATTTT. The full variable domain, in which reference TRBV5-1 and TRBJ2-3 provide the parts outside the CDR3, is KAGVTQTPRYLIKTRGQQVTLSCSPISGHRSVSWYQQTPGQGLQFLFEYFSETQRNKGNFPGRFSGRQFSNSRSEMNVSTLELGDSALYLCASSNWWVGTDTQYFGPGTRLTVL.

Points on this clonotype: Sequence at one end of the junction differs from germline and may be a read error. The rearrangement joins TRBV7-2 to TRBJ1-1; unclear D gene. The V gene's germline CDR1 is SGHTA and CDR2 FQGNSA. This CDR3 has 14 amino acids. The CDR3, as DNA: TGTGCCGGCAGCCTATTAGGAGTGAACCCTGAAGCTTTCTTT. The encoded protein is CAGSLLGVNPEAFF.

This clonotype was seen many times. The chain carries TRBV4-2 and TRBJ2-7; no clear D. The length of the CDR3 is 16 residues. Germline V lookup: CDR1 LGHNA, CDR2 YNFKEQ. Trimming left V 1 base short and J 4 bases short, with 17 bases between. CDR3 bases: TGTGCCAGCAGCCAAGTTTCGCCGGACCTCCGGTACGAGCAGTACTTC. Protein product: CASSQVSPDLRYEQYF.

Ten or more counts support this clonotype. The rearrangement joins TRBV20-1 to TRBJ1-5; 8 bases are shared with TRBD1. With 4 bases clipped from V and 1 base from J, the junction kept 6 bases outside the gene matches. CDR1 and CDR2 (germline): DFQATT, SNEGSKA (reference sequence). This CDR3 region has 15 residues. CDR3 protein: CSATFDRGSNQPQHF. In DNA form, the CDR3 reads TGCAGTGCTACATTCGACAGGGGAAGCAATCAGCCCCAGCATTTT.

This clonotype was counted many times. The chain combines TRBV2 with TRBJ2-2; D not resolved. The CDR3 sequence is 14 residues long. CDR1 and CDR2 from the germline V gene are SNHLY and FYNNEI. Trimming removed 8 bases from V and 1 base from J, with 11 bases in between. The CDR3 spells CASQSLMNTGELFF. CDR3 bases: TGTGCCAGCCAGTCTCTTATGAACACCGGGGAGCTGTTTTTT. Drawing the rest from reference TRBV2 and TRBJ2-2, the complete variable domain is EPEVTQTPSHQVTQMGQEVILRCVPISNHLYFYWYRQILGQKVEFLVSFYNNEISEKSEIFDDQFSVERPDGSNFTLKIRSTKLEDSAMYFCASQSLMNTGELFFGEGSRLTVL.

In regard to this clonotype: A read error may produce the germline difference seen at one junction end. The chain is built from TRBV19 and TRBJ2-5; D is ambiguous. Germline V gives CDR1 LNHDA, CDR2 SQIVND (reference sequence). CDR3 length equals 11 residues. The CDR3 DNA reads as TGTGCCAGTAGAGCAGGAGAGACCAAGTACTTC. This codes for CASRAGETKYF.

This clonotype was found many times. This chain links TRBV29-1 with TRBJ2-1; D might be TRBD1 or TRBD2, each matching 6 bases. This CDR3 contains 13 residues. The germline V gene has CDR1 SQVTM and CDR2 ANQGSEA. Trimming left V 2 bases short and J 8 bases short, with 13 bases between. The CDR3 is CSVERGLVDEQFF. DNA for the CDR3: TGCAGCGTTGAACGGGGGCTGGTGGATGAGCAGTTCTTC.

Many counts were recorded for this clonotype. This chain joins TRBV6-1 and TRBJ2-5; D ambiguous. There are 13 residues in the CDR3. Germline V gene sequence: CDR1 MNHNS, CDR2 SASEGT. The ends were cut back, 3 bases at V and 2 bases at J, with 7 bases in the middle. The CDR3 DNA reads as TGTGCCAGCAGTGACGGGCGACAAGAGACCCAGTACTTC. It codes for CASSDGRQETQYF.

This rearrangement joins TRBV11-3 to TRBJ2-1; 9 nucleotides align to TRBD2. The V segment lost 1 base and the J segment 9 bases; nucleotides outside the gene matches: 10. CDR1 and CDR2 from the germline V gene are SGHNT and YENEEA. The CDR3 has 16 residues. CDR3 protein: CASSLGGRGGPGEQFF. The CDR3 nucleotides read TGTGCCAGCAGCTTAGGAGGGCGGGGGGGCCCCGGTGAGCAGTTCTTC.

Note on this clonotype: A much bigger clone sits one base away, suggesting this may be a read error. The CDR3 nucleotides read TGCGCCAGCGGCTTTGAGGGGAATGGCTACACCTTC. Encoded protein: CASGFEGNGYTF. The genes are TRBV5-1 and TRBJ1-2; D may be TRBD1 (5 bases). Germline loops: CDR1 SGHRS, CDR2 YFSETQ. This CDR3 is built from 12 residues.

The rearrangement joins TRBV5-1 to TRBJ2-5; either TRBD1 or TRBD2 may fit D (6 bases each). V dropped 4 bases and J dropped 1 base, with 17 bases sitting between them. The V gene's germline CDR1 is SGHRS and CDR2 YFSETQ. CDR3 length equals 16 residues. CDR3 residues: CASSAKTRGGQETQYF. CDR3 in DNA: TGCGCCAGCAGCGCCAAGACTAGAGGGGGCCAAGAGACCCAGTACTTC.

Ten or more counts support this clonotype. The chain has TRBV2 and TRBJ2-6; 9 positions match TRBD1. With V trimmed by 9 bases and J by 0 bases, 3 bases remained unmatched. Germline CDR1 and CDR2: SNHLY and FYNNEI. This CDR3 is built from 15 residues. CDR3 nucleotide sequence: TGTGCCAGGGGGACAGGGAACTCTGGGGCCAACGTCCTGACTTTC. Its protein product is CARGTGNSGANVLTF.

Comment on this clonotype: Sequence at one end of the junction differs from germline and may be a read error. The chain joins TRBV20-1 to TRBJ2-7, with D hard to call. The CDR3 length is 12 residues. Per the germline V gene, CDR1 is DFQATT and CDR2 is SNEGSKA (reference sequence). The CDR3 loop is CRSLAVLIAQSF. CDR3 in DNA: TGCCGTTCTCTTGCGGTCCTGATCGCGCAGTCCTTC.

This clonotype was picked up many times. This sequence joins TRBV7-2 and TRBJ2-3, with 9 nucleotides matching TRBD2. There are 15 residues in the CDR3. The germline V gene encodes CDR1 SGHTA and CDR2 FQGNSA. The J segment lost 3 bases and the V segment lost 2 bases, leaving 3 bases of the junction unmatched. The CDR3 reads CASSLTSGRTDTQYF. The CDR3 DNA reads TGTGCCAGCAGCTTAACTAGCGGGCGGACAGATACGCAGTATTTT.

This clonotype has a count of ten or more. This chain joins TRBV5-4 and TRBJ2-1; possibly TRBD2 for D (5 bases). The CDR3 totals 15 residues. Between the trimmed V and J ends, which lost 4 bases and 6 bases, there was a span of 17 bases. Germline lookup yields CDR1 SGHNT and CDR2 YYREEE (reference sequence). CDR3 amino acids: CASSQLISARNEQFF. The CDR3 DNA reads TGTGCCAGCAGCCAACTAATTAGCGCCCGCAATGAGCAGTTCTTC.

Details on this clonotype: It may be a read error: a sequence one base away is much more abundant. This chain links TRBV5-1 with TRBJ1-1; 8 nucleotides agree with TRBD1. The junction had 10 bases not matched to a gene; V was cut back by 5 bases and J by 4 bases. Germline CDR1 SGHRS, CDR2 YFSETQ. The CDR3 runs 15 residues. CDR3 region: CASRLRTGKATEAFF. DNA for the CDR3: TGCGCCAGCAGACTGCGGACAGGGAAAGCCACTGAAGCTTTCTTT.

This clonotype has ten or more counts. The V call is TRBV28, the J call TRBJ1-1; no clear D. The CDR3 sequence is 11 residues long. Germline loops: CDR1 MDHEN, CDR2 SYDVKM. V lost 6 bases and J lost 8, with 10 bases in between. CDR3 in amino acids: CASRGNYEAFF. The CDR3 DNA sequence: TGTGCCAGCAGGGGGAATTACGAAGCTTTCTTT.

V gene TRBV6-5 combines with J gene TRBJ1-1; 9 bases are a match to TRBD1. This CDR3 has 17 amino acids. CDR1 is MNHEY, CDR2 SVGAGI, per germline. V dropped 5 bases and J dropped 1; count of bases not matched to a gene: 11. This chain's CDR3 is CASSPPGQGTGNTEAFF. The CDR3 DNA reads TGTGCCAGCAGTCCGCCCGGACAGGGGACGGGGAACACTGAAGCTTTCTTT.

The rearrangement links TRBV24-1 to TRBJ2-1; D possibly uses TRBD1 or TRBD2 (6 bases each). CDR3 size: 15 residues. V dropped 4 bases and J dropped 3 bases, with 12 bases sitting between them. CDR1 is KGHDR, CDR2 SFDVKD, per germline. The CDR3 protein is CATSDRGRYYNEQFF. The CDR3 region has the DNA TGTGCCACCAGTGACCGGGGGCGATACTACAATGAGCAGTTCTTC.

A single count supports this clonotype. V is TRBV5-1 and J is TRBJ1-5; D remains ambiguous. There are 15 residues in the CDR3. Germline assignment: CDR1 SGHRS and CDR2 YFSETQ. CDR3 in DNA: TGCGTTAGCAGCTTGGCCGGATCGGGGAGTCAGCCCCAGCATTTT. Its protein is CVSSLAGSGSQPQHF.